These T cell receptor beta chains were read from a single sample in a study of glioma-infiltrating T cells. TCRdb itself ran the multiplex PCR reads through MiXCR, one entry per CDR3 protein. The table shows about 45,000 distinct CDR3 sequences, with approximately 20% occurring only once. The source material was glioma tissue, nonneoplastic brain tissue, or PBMCs (not recorded which). The receptors come from a human donor with low-grade glioma or glioblastoma, undergoing nonglioma brain surgery, or in good health (not recorded which). Both conserved end residues are part of each CDR3. D genes are given only for firm matches. Size tells how often a clone was seen (once, few, many) or the class of an expanded clone, and some rows leave it out.

d_call	j_call	v_call	clone_size	cdr3_nt	cdr3_aa
NA	TRBJ2-7	TRBV10-2	NA	TGCGCCAGCAGGGACTTCGCAGCAAGCTCCTACGAGCAGTACTTC	CASRDFAASSYEQYF
NA	TRBJ2-3	TRBV27	many	TGTGCCAGCAGTGTTACCCCTAGCACAGATACGCAGTATTTT	CASSVTPSTDTQYF
NA	TRBJ2-1	TRBV4-1	NA	TGCGCCAGCATCCAAGAAGTGGGCGTGGGGGCCAGTGAGCAGTTCTTC	CASIQEVGVGASEQFF
TRBD2	TRBJ2-7	TRBV2	NA	TGTGCCAGCAGTGGACTAGCGGGAGGGCCCTACGAGCAGTACTTC	CASSGLAGGPYEQYF
NA	TRBJ2-5	TRBV3-1	few	TGTGCCAGCAGTCTTTCAGCGGGCCTTCAAGAGACCCAGTACTTC	CASSLSAGLQETQYF
NA	TRBJ2-2	TRBV7-9	many	TGTGCCACCAAGACAGGCCCGAACACCGGGGAGCTGTTTTTT	CATKTGPNTGELFF
TRBD2	TRBJ2-1	TRBV6-1	NA	TGTGCCGGCAGTGAAGCCCAAGCGGGGGAATACAATAAGCAGTTCTTC	CAGSEAQAGEYNKQFF
NA	TRBJ1-5	TRBV20-1	many	TGCAGTGCTTTCGTAGGGTTCAATCAGCCCCAGCATTTT	CSAFVGFNQPQHF
NA	TRBJ1-2	TRBV24-1	many	TGTGCCACCAGTGATTTGGACTATGGCTACACCTTC	CATSDLDYGYTF
NA	TRBJ2-3	TRBV6-6	many	TGTGCCAGCAGTTACGAGGGATGGACAGATACGCAGTATTTT	CASSYEGWTDTQYF
NA	TRBJ1-1	TRBV5-5	few	TGTGCCAGCAGCTTCGGGGGGCGGGGGAGCACTGAAGCTTTCTTT	CASSFGGRGSTEAFF
TRBD2	TRBJ2-5	TRBV7-8	many	TGTGCCAGCAGCCCCTTAGCGGGGGGGGCAAGTAAGACCCAGTACTTC	CASSPLAGGASKTQYF
NA	TRBJ2-1	TRBV19	NA	TGTGCCAGTAGTGTTATTGGGGGGCGCGAGCAGTTCTTC	CASSVIGGREQFF
NA	TRBJ1-1	TRBV29-1	NA	TGCAGCGTTGAAGAAGGGCGCGCTGAAGCTTTCTTT	CSVEEGRAEAFF
NA	TRBJ2-4	TRBV20-1	many	TGCAGTGCTAGAGCGCTTGCGGGGGCAGGGGCGTACATTCAGTACTTC	CSARALAGAGAYIQYF
NA	TRBJ2-2	TRBV6-2/TRBV6-3	NA	TGTGCCAGCAGTTTCAACGGGGAGCTGTTTTTT	CASSFNGELFF
NA	TRBJ2-3	TRBV3-1	NA	TGTGCCAGCAGCCGCCCCCCGTCAGATACGCAGTATTTT	CASSRPPSDTQYF
NA	TRBJ1-2	TRBV12-3/TRBV12-4	many	TGTGCCAGCAGTTTAGCGCGAGGACGGAGTGGCTACACCTTC	CASSLARGRSGYTF
NA	TRBJ1-3	TRBV12-5	NA	TGTGCTAGTGGTGCCGGAAACACCATATATTTT	CASGAGNTIYF
NA	TRBJ2-5	TRBV6-1	NA	TGTGCCAGCAGTGAAGCGGCCCGGGGGCGCATTCTAAAGACCCAGTACTTC	CASSEAARGRILKTQYF
NA	TRBJ2-3	TRBV7-2	many	TGTGCCAGCAGCTTAGCGTGGGACGGCCTAGATACGCAGTATTTT	CASSLAWDGLDTQYF
NA	TRBJ2-3	TRBV2	many	TGTGCCAGCAGTGGACCAGGGGAAGATACGCAGTATTTT	CASSGPGEDTQYF
NA	TRBJ1-5	TRBV2	many	TGTGCCAGCAGTGAAATGGGTAATGGCAATCAGCCCCAGCATTTT	CASSEMGNGNQPQHF
NA	TRBJ1-2	TRBV25-1	many	TGTGCCAGCAGTAACAACTATGGCTACACCTTC	CASSNNYGYTF
NA	TRBJ1-5	TRBV25-1	medium-sized	TGTGCCAGCAGTGAAGATGACAGGAGGCAGCCCCAGCATTTT	CASSEDDRRQPQHF
NA	TRBJ1-4	TRBV4-1	many	TGCGCCAGCAGCCAAGAATGGGCAGGGCATACGGAAAAACTGTTTTTT	CASSQEWAGHTEKLFF
TRBD2	TRBJ2-1	TRBV12-3/TRBV12-4	NA	TGTGCCAGCAGTCCAGAAGCGGGAGAAGGCTATGAGCAGTTCTTC	CASSPEAGEGYEQFF
TRBD1	TRBJ1-3	TRBV14	many	TGTGCCAGCAGCCCAACGACAGGGCCTGGAAACACCATATATTTT	CASSPTTGPGNTIYF
NA	TRBJ1-2	TRBV12-3/TRBV12-4	many	TGTGCCAGCAGTCAGGACAGTTTCTCTGGCTACACCTTC	CASSQDSFSGYTF
TRBD1	TRBJ2-7	TRBV12-3/TRBV12-4	many	TGTGCCAGCAGTCCCCTGGACAGGGGCTACGAGCAGTACTTC	CASSPLDRGYEQYF
TRBD2	TRBJ2-5	TRBV11-2	few	TGTGCCAGCAGCTTGAACATCGCGATCGGGGGGATCGGGGAGACCCAGTACTTC	CASSLNIAIGGIGETQYF
TRBD2	TRBJ2-7	TRBV6-1	many	TGTGCCAGCAAGCGTTCTAGCGGCGCCTACGAGCAGTACTTC	CASKRSSGAYEQYF
NA	TRBJ2-7	TRBV29-1	few	TGCAGCGTTAGGGGACCCTACGAGCAGTACTTC	CSVRGPYEQYF
NA	TRBJ2-1	TRBV20-1	many	TGCAGTGCTAGTGCCAGGGTGCCTGTCAATGAGCAGTTCTTC	CSASARVPVNEQFF
NA	TRBJ2-5	TRBV7-9	many	TGTGCCAGCATCAGAGCCTACCAAGAGACCCAGTACTTC	CASIRAYQETQYF
NA	TRBJ2-7	TRBV19	once	TGTGCCAGTAGTATAGTGGACGAGCAGTACTTC	CASSIVDEQYF
NA	TRBJ2-7	TRBV28	many	TGTGCCAGCAGTCCGCCGGGAACAGCGTCCTACGAGCAGTACTTC	CASSPPGTASYEQYF